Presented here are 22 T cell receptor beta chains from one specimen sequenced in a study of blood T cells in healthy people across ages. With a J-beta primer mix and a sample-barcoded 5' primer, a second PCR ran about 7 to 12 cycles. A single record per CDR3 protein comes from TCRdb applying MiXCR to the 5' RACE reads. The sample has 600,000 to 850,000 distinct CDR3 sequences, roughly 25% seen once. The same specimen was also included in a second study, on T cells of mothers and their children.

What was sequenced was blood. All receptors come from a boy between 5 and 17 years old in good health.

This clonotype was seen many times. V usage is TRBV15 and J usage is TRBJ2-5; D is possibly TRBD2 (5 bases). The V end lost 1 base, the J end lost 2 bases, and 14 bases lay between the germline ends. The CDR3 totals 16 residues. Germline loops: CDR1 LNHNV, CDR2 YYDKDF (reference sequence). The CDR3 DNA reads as TGTGCCACCAGCAGAGTCTCGGGGATGGGACAAGAGACCCAGTACTTC. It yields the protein CATSRVSGMGQETQYF.

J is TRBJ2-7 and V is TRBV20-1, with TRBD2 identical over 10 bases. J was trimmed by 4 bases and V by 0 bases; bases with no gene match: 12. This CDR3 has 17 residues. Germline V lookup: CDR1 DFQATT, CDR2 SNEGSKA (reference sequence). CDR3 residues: CSARDGASGRVKYEQYF. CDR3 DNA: TGCAGTGCTAGAGATGGGGCTAGCGGGAGAGTAAAGTACGAGCAGTACTTC.

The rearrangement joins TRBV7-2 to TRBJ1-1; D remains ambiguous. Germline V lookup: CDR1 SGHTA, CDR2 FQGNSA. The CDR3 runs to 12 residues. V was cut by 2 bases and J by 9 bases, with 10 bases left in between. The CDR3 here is CASSLWRDKAFF. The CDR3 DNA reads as TGTGCCAGCAGCTTATGGAGAGACAAAGCTTTCTTT.

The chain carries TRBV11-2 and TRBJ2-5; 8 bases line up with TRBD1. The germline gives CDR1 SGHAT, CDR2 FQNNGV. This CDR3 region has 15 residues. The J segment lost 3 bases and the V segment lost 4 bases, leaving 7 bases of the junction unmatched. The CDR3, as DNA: TGTGCCAGCAGCTCGCCAACGACAGGGGAAGAGACCCAGTACTTC. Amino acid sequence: CASSSPTTGEETQYF.

CDR3 in DNA: TGCAGTGCTAGTCGGGACCCCGAGCAGTTCTTC. Its translation: CSASRDPEQFF. The V and J genes are TRBV20-1 and TRBJ2-1; D may be TRBD1 or TRBD2 (5 bases each). The CDR3 runs 11 residues. The ends were cut back, 3 bases at V and 10 bases at J, with 10 bases in the middle. The germline CDR1 and CDR2 sequences are DFQATT and SNEGSKA (reference sequence).

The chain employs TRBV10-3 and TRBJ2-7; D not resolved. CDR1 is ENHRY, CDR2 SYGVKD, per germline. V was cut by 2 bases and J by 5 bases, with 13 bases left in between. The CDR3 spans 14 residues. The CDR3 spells CAISELDSPHEQYF. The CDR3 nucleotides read TGTGCCATCAGTGAGCTAGACTCTCCCCACGAGCAGTACTTC.

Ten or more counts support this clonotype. The DNA of the CDR3 is TGTGCCAGCAGATCGGACACCCCCGAGCAGTACTTC. Its translation is CASRSDTPEQYF. The V call is TRBV28, the J call TRBJ2-7; possibly TRBD1 for D (5 bases). Germline V lookup: CDR1 MDHEN, CDR2 SYDVKM. V was trimmed by 6 bases and J by 6 bases, leaving 12 bases between them. The CDR3 spans 12 residues.

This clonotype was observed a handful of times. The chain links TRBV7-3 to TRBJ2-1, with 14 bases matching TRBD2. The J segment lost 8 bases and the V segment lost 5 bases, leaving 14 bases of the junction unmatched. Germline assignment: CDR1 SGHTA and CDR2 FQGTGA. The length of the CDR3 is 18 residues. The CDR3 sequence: CASSPGGTSGREEHEQFF. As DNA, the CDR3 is TGTGCCAGCAGCCCTGGCGGGACTAGCGGGAGAGAGGAGCATGAGCAGTTCTTC.

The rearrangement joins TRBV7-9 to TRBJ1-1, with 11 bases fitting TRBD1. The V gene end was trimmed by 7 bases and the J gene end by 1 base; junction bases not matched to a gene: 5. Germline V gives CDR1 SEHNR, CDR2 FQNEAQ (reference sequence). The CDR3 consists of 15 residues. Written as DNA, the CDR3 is TGTGCCAGCATTGGACAGGGGGCAGGGAACACTGAAGCTTTCTTT. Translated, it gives CASIGQGAGNTEAFF.

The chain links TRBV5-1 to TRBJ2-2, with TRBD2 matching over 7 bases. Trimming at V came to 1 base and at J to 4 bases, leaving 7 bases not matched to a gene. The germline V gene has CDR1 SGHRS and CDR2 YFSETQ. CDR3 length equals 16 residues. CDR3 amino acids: CASSLMASGPTGELFF. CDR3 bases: TGCGCCAGCAGCTTGATGGCTAGCGGTCCCACCGGGGAGCTGTTTTTT.

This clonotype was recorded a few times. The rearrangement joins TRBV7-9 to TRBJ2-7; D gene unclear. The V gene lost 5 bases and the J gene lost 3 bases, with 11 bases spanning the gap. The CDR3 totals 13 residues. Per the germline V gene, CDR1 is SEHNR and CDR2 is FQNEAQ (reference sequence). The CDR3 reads CASSPEDHYEQYF. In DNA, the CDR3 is TGTGCCAGCAGCCCCGAGGACCACTACGAGCAGTACTTC.

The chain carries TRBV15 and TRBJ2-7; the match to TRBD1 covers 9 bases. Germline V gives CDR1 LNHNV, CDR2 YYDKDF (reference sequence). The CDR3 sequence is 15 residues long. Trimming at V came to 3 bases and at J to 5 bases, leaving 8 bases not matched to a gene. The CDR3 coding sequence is TGTGCCACCAGCAGTTCCGGGACAGGGAGGAACGAGCAGTACTTC. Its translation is CATSSSGTGRNEQYF.

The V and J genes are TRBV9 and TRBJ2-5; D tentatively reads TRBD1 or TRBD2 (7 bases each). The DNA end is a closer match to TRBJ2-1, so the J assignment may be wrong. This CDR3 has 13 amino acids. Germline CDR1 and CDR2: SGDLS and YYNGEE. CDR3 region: CAISERDSNEQFF. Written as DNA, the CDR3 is TGTGCCATCAGTGAGCGGGACAGCAATGAGCAGTTCTTC.

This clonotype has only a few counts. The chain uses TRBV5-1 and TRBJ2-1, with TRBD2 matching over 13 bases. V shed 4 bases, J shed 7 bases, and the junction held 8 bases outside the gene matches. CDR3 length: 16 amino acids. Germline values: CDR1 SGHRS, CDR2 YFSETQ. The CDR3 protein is CASSEQGLAGANEQFF. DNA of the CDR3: TGCGCCAGCAGCGAACAAGGACTAGCGGGGGCAAATGAGCAGTTCTTC.

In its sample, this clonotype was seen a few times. For the CDR3, the DNA is TGTGCCAGCAGCGATCCCACCGGGACAGGGATCTATGGCTACACCTTC. Translated, it gives CASSDPTGTGIYGYTF. This rearrangement joins TRBV7-2 to TRBJ1-2; 9 bases are a match to TRBD1. Trimming at V came to 5 bases and at J to 4 bases, leaving 11 bases not matched to a gene. CDR1 and CDR2 (germline): SGHTA, FQGNSA. There are 16 residues in the CDR3. The variable domain in full, with the rest retrieved from reference TRBV7-2 and TRBJ1-2, is GAGVSQSPSNKVTEKGKDVELRCDPISGHTALYWYRQSLGQGLEFLIYFQGNSAPDKSGLPSDRFSAERTGGSVSTLTIQRTQQEDSAVYLCASSDPTGTGIYGYTFGSGTRLTVV.

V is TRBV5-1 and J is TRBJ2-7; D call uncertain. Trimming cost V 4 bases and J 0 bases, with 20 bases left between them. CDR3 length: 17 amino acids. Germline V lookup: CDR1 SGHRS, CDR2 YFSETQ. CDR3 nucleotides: TGCGCCAGCAGCCAGCCACCTGCAGCCATGAGCTCCTACGAGCAGTACTTC. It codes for CASSQPPAAMSSYEQYF. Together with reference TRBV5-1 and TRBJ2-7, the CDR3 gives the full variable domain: KAGVTQTPRYLIKTRGQQVTLSCSPISGHRSVSWYQQTPGQGLQFLFEYFSETQRNKGNFPGRFSGRQFSNSRSEMNVSTLELGDSALYLCASSQPPAAMSSYEQYFGPGTRLTVT.

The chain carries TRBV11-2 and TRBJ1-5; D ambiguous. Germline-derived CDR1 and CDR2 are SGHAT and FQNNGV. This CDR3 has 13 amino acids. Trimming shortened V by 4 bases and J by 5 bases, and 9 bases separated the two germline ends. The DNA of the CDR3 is TGTGCCAGCAGCTCCCGGCTCTATCAGCCCCAGCATTTT. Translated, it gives CASSSRLYQPQHF. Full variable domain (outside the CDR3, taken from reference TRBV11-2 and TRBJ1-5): EAGVAQSPRYKIIEKRQSVAFWCNPISGHATLYWYQQILGQGPKLLIQFQNNGVVDDSQLPKDRFSAERLKGVDSTLKIQPAKLEDSAVYLCASSSRLYQPQHFGDGTRLSIL.

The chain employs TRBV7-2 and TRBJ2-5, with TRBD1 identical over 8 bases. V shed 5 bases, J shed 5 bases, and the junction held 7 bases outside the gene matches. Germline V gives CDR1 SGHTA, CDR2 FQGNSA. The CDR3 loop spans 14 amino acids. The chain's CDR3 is CASSTRTGMETQYF. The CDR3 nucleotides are TGTGCCAGCAGCACCCGGACAGGGATGGAGACCCAGTACTTC.

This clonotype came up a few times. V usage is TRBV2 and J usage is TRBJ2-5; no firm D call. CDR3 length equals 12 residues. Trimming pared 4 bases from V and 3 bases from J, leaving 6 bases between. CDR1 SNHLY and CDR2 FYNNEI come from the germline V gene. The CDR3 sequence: CASSGQEETQYF. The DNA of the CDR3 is TGTGCCAGCAGTGGTCAGGAAGAGACCCAGTACTTC.

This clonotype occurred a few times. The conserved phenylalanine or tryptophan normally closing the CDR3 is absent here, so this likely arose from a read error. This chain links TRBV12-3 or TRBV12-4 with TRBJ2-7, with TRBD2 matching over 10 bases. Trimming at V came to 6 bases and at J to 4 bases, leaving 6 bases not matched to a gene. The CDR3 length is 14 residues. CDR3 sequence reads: CASSLPGLAYEQYL. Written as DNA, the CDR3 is TGTGCCAGCAGCCTCCCGGGACTAGCGTACGAGCAGTACCTC.

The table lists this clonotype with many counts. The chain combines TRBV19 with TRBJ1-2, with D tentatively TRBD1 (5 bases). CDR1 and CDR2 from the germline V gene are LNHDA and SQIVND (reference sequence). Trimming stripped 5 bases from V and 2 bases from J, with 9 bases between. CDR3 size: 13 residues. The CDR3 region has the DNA TGTGCCAGTAGTCTCCGACAGAACTATGGCTACACCTTC. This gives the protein CASSLRQNYGYTF.

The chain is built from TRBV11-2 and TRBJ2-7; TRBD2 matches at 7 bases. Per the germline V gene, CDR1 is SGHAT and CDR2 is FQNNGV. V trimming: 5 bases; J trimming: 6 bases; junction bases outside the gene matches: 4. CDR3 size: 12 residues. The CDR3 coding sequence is TGTGCCAGCAGCCCCACTAGCGCCGAGCAGTACTTC. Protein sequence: CASSPTSAEQYF.